This T cell receptor (beta chain) comes out of a study of cytomegalovirus exposure and HLA in healthy donors. The PCR ran on 60 Vbeta and 13 Jbeta primers. TCRdb's table, derived via immunoSEQ multiplex PCR, lists solely in-frame clones and lacks some. The sample holds 100,000 to 150,000 clones, about two thirds seen once. Study-level points and caveats: In a later analysis, a missense DCLRE1C variant was linked to TCR beta V- and J-gene trimming.

A word on this clone: Antigen unknown.

In germline, CDR1 is SNHLY, CDR2 FYNNEI. The CDR3 runs 14 residues. V gave up 6 bases and J gave up 4 bases; unmatched junction bases: 1. The receptor comes from a middle-aged man in good health and CMV-seropositive. The chain combines TRBV2 with TRBJ1-4; 11 bases line up with TRBD1. Material: PBMCs. As DNA, the CDR3 is TGTGCCAGCAGCGGGACAGGGGGTAATGAAAAACTGTTTTTT. Translating gives CASSGTGGNEKLFF.